These 24 T cell receptor beta chains were all obtained from the same sample, sequenced in a study of Ad26.COV2.S vaccination and SARS-CoV-2 variants listed by TCRdb under 2021. Explained via the paper, the treatment or condition label denotes: 19 received Ad26.COV2.S at low or high dose, single or two shots; several received placebo; per-sample allocation not given. Repertoires of vaccine and placebo recipients were sequenced from samples taken on day 63 after the first injection. Libraries were built with the immunoSEQ multiplex PCR assay. The clones in this table, taken by TCRdb from immuneACCESS, are in-frame only. Not every clone is retained; where verified, under half of the shortfall comes from an unresolved V gene, and the cause of the rest is unknown. This sample has over 300,000 clones in its table, and about 83% of those were observed once. The top ten constitute 7.4% of the sample. The source was peripheral blood, collected in a trial of Ad26.COV2.S vaccine versus placebo. These receptors were obtained from a person aged 18 to 59 who received the Ad26.COV2.S COVID-19 vaccine or a placebo.

This chain uses TRBV3-1 (or the pseudogene TRBV3-2) with TRBJ2-4; D gene ambiguous. In germline, CDR1 is LGHDT, CDR2 YNNKEL (reference sequence). The CDR3 contains 15 residues. V lost 6 bases, J lost 1 base, and 13 bases lay in between. The CDR3 coding sequence is TGTGCCAGCAGTCCGCTGGCTGCGGCCAAAAACATTCAGTACTTC. Its translation is CASSPLAAAKNIQYF.

The chain uses TRBV5-4 and TRBJ2-5; 12 bases align to TRBD2. The V segment lost 3 bases and the J segment 5 bases; nucleotides outside the gene matches: 14. CDR3 length: 18 amino acids. Looked up from germline, CDR1 is SGHNT and CDR2 is YYREEE (reference sequence). The CDR3 coding sequence is TGTGCCAGCAGCTCCGACGGACTAGCGGGACTAGGCCGGGAGACCCAGTACTTC. Translating it yields CASSSDGLAGLGRETQYF.

This sequence joins TRBV9 and TRBJ1-3; 8 bases are a match to TRBD1. The CDR3 spans 14 residues. V was clipped by 7 bases and J by 2 bases; unmatched bases: 5. The germline CDR1 and CDR2 sequences are SGDLS and YYNGEE. CDR3 region: CASSTGVPGNTIYF. Written as DNA, the CDR3 is TGTGCCAGCTCGACAGGGGTCCCTGGAAACACCATATATTTT.

The V gene is TRBV6-6, the J gene TRBJ2-2; TRBD1 might be the D (7 bases). V lost 5 bases and J lost 5, with 15 bases in between. Germline V gene lookup returns CDR1 MNHNY and CDR2 SVGAGI (reference sequence). This CDR3 spans 15 amino acids. CDR3 loop: CASSPSTGRTGELFF. The CDR3 DNA reads TGTGCCAGCAGTCCTTCGACAGGGAGGACCGGGGAGCTGTTTTTT.

The rearrangement joins TRBV5-6 to TRBJ1-2; TRBD1 is a possible D gene (5 bases). The CDR3 has 13 residues. Germline V lookup: CDR1 SGHDT, CDR2 YYEEEE. Trimming cost V 1 base and J 8 bases, with 12 bases left between them. The CDR3 nucleotides read TGTGCCAGCAGCTTGTGGGGGTTAGAGGGCTACACCTTC. Its translation: CASSLWGLEGYTF.

The V and J genes are TRBV11-2 and TRBJ1-1; the D is unclear. V was cut by 0 bases and J by 1 base, with 9 bases left in between. From germline, CDR1 is SGHAT and CDR2 FQNNGV. CDR3 length equals 15 residues. The DNA for the CDR3 is TGTGCCAGCAGCTTAGATCTTTCCAGGAACACTGAAGCTTTCTTT. Translated, it gives CASSLDLSRNTEAFF.

This clone was detected ten times or more. The V and J genes are TRBV4-3 and TRBJ1-6, with TRBD1 matching 8 bases. J gave up 13 bases and V 0 bases, and 5 bases lay outside the gene matches. This CDR3 is 14 amino acids long. In germline, CDR1 is LGHNA, CDR2 YSLEER. The CDR3 reads CASSQDGTGGPLHF. The CDR3 DNA reads as TGCGCCAGCAGCCAAGATGGGACAGGAGGGCCCCTCCACTTT.

The chain joins TRBV11-3 to TRBJ2-3, with TRBD2 matching 11 bases. In germline, CDR1 is SGHNT, CDR2 YENEEA. The V gene end was trimmed by 5 bases and the J gene end by 4 bases; junction bases not matched to a gene: 8. The length of the CDR3 is 16 residues. CDR3 in amino acids: CASSRAPGLAADTQYF. Here the CDR3 DNA reads TGTGCCAGCAGCCGAGCTCCGGGACTAGCGGCAGATACGCAGTATTTT.

This clone was detected only once. V gene TRBV19 combines with J gene TRBJ1-2; 10 bases fit TRBD1. There are 15 residues in the CDR3. CDR1 and CDR2 from the germline V gene are LNHDA and SQIVND (reference sequence). Trimming removed 4 bases from V and 2 bases from J; junction bases left unmatched: 4. The CDR3, as DNA: TGTGCCAGTAGTACGGACAGGGGGAGAAACTATGGCTACACCTTC. Residues: CASSTDRGRNYGYTF.

The chain uses TRBV6-6 and TRBJ1-6; D may be TRBD1 (5 bases). CDR1 MNHNY and CDR2 SVGAGI come from the germline V gene (reference sequence). This CDR3 is 13 amino acids long. For the CDR3, the DNA is TGTGGGTCTGCTCGGGGCTTAAATTCACCCCTCCACTTT. It translates to CGSARGLNSPLHF.

The chain combines TRBV4-1 with TRBJ2-1, with 9 positions matching TRBD1. J lost 6 bases, V lost 8 bases, and 8 bases had no gene match. This CDR3 is built from 14 residues. Germline V lookup: CDR1 MGHRA, CDR2 YSYEKL. CDR3 DNA sequence: TGCGCCAGCGCCCCGGGACAGGGTTCCAATGAGCAGTTCTTC. This gives the protein CASAPGQGSNEQFF.

The V and J genes are TRBV19 and TRBJ2-2, with D perhaps TRBD1 (5 bases). The germline V and J ends were trimmed by 7 bases and 4 bases, with 13 bases remaining between them. The germline V gene has CDR1 LNHDA and CDR2 SQIVND (reference sequence). This CDR3 is 14 amino acids long. In DNA form, the CDR3 reads TGTGCCAGTACTTCAACCCAGGGCACCGGGGAGCTGTTTTTT. It yields the protein CASTSTQGTGELFF. Full variable domain (outside the CDR3, taken from reference TRBV19 and TRBJ2-2): DGGITQSPKYLFRKEGQNVTLSCEQNLNHDAMYWYRQDPGQGLRLIYYSQIVNDFQKGDIAEGYSVSREKKESFPLTVTSAQKNPTAFYLCASTSTQGTGELFFGEGSRLTVL.

The CDR3: CASSTSGGPAFF. Written as DNA, the CDR3 is TGCGCCAGCAGCACCTCCGGGGGGCCAGCTTTCTTT. The chain combines TRBV5-1 with TRBJ1-1; D possibly corresponds to TRBD1 (6 bases). V was clipped by 4 bases and J by 10 bases, with 14 bases between them. Germline CDR1 reads SGHRS; CDR2 reads YFSETQ. The CDR3 sequence is 12 residues long.

The chain has TRBV4-1 and TRBJ2-7, with TRBD2 identical over 11 bases. In germline, CDR1 is MGHRA, CDR2 YSYEKL. The CDR3 covers 18 residues. V shed 2 bases, J shed 5 bases, and the junction held 14 bases outside the gene matches. CDR3 sequence: CASSQTPALAGVWHEQYF. DNA of the CDR3: TGCGCCAGCAGCCAAACCCCGGCACTAGCGGGAGTATGGCACGAGCAGTACTTC.

This chain uses TRBV7-8 with TRBJ2-7; 8 bases match TRBD1. J lost 3 bases, V lost 3 bases, and 7 bases had no gene match. The CDR3 is 15 residues long. Per the germline V gene, CDR1 is SGHVS and CDR2 is FQNEAQ. The DNA of the CDR3 is TGTGCCAGCAGCTTTCACCCGGGACAGGACTACGAGCAGTACTTC. Its protein product is CASSFHPGQDYEQYF.

The sample holds one count of this clone. V gene TRBV18 combines with J gene TRBJ1-6, with 9 bases fitting TRBD1. Germline assignment: CDR1 KGHSH and CDR2 LQKENI. The CDR3 has 16 residues. The V gene end was trimmed by 5 bases and the J gene end by 4 bases; junction bases not matched to a gene: 6. This CDR3 is CASSTTGGPYNSPLHF. In DNA, the CDR3 is TGTGCCAGCTCAACGACAGGGGGACCGTATAATTCACCCCTCCACTTT.

The genes are TRBV19 and TRBJ2-3; D call uncertain. CDR3 length: 15 residues. V was cut by 6 bases and J by 0 bases, with 13 bases left in between. CDR1 LNHDA and CDR2 SQIVND come from the germline V gene (reference sequence). The CDR3 is CASRDRGHSTDTQYF. DNA for the CDR3: TGTGCCAGTAGGGATAGAGGCCATAGCACAGATACGCAGTATTTT.

This chain links TRBV11-3 with TRBJ2-7; D may correspond to TRBD1 or TRBD2 (5 bases each). V gave up 5 bases and J gave up 3 bases, with 11 bases separating them. CDR1 is SGHNT, CDR2 YENEEA, per germline. This CDR3 is built from 13 residues. The CDR3 DNA reads TGTGCCAGCAGCCCTCGGGACGGCTACGAGCAGTACTTC. It is translated as CASSPRDGYEQYF. Drawing the rest from reference TRBV11-3 and TRBJ2-7, the complete variable domain is EAGVVQSPRYKIIEKKQPVAFWCNPISGHNTLYWYLQNLGQGPELLIRYENEEAVDDSQLPKDRFSAERLKGVDSTLKIQPAELGDSAVYLCASSPRDGYEQYFGPGTRLTVT.

The table lists this clone with a few counts. This chain uses TRBV6-2 or TRBV6-3 with TRBJ1-2; D gene unclear. V was shortened by 6 bases and J by 0 bases, with 14 bases between the two germline ends. CDR3 size: 15 residues. The germline CDR1 and CDR2 sequences are MNHEY and SVGEGT. The CDR3 loop reads CASSSPGRSNYGYTF. As DNA, the CDR3 is TGTGCCAGCAGCTCACCCGGCAGATCTAACTATGGCTACACCTTC.

V usage is TRBV15 and J usage is TRBJ1-2; TRBD1 matches 7 bases. This CDR3 comprises 11 residues. With V trimmed by 11 bases and J by 4 bases, 4 bases remained unmatched. Germline CDR1 is LNHNV and CDR2 is YYDKDF (reference sequence). This CDR3 reads CAVQGIYGYTF. In DNA, the CDR3 is TGTGCCGTACAGGGGATCTATGGCTACACCTTC.

This chain connects TRBV6-5 to TRBJ2-7; TRBD1 might be the D (5 bases). This CDR3 is built from 13 residues. Germline V CDR1 and CDR2: MNHEY, SVGAGI. V was cut by 4 bases and J by 0 bases, with 7 bases left in between. CDR3 DNA: TGTGCCAGCAGTTCGGACACCTCCTACGAGCAGTACTTC. Encoded protein: CASSSDTSYEQYF.

This rearrangement joins TRBV11-2 to TRBJ2-3; D is perhaps TRBD1 (5 bases). Germline CDR1 reads SGHAT; CDR2 reads FQNNGV. This CDR3 spans 14 amino acids. Trimming removed 3 bases at V and 3 bases at J, with 10 bases between. This CDR3 reads CASSLQGGTDTQYF. The CDR3, as DNA: TGTGCCAGCAGCTTGCAGGGTGGAACAGATACGCAGTATTTT.

The J gene is TRBJ2-5, the V gene TRBV6-5; D not resolved. CDR1 MNHEY and CDR2 SVGAGI come from the germline V gene. The CDR3 is 13 amino acids. Trimming took off 5 bases at V and 7 bases at J, with 14 bases between the two ends. The CDR3 DNA follows: TGTGCCAGCAGTCGCCTTATGGATGGGACCCAGTACTTC. It specifies CASSRLMDGTQYF.

The V call is TRBV6-6, the J call TRBJ2-2; no firm D call. The V end was cut by 5 bases, the J end by 4 bases, with 5 bases between. Looked up from germline, CDR1 is MNHNY and CDR2 is SVGAGI (reference sequence). The CDR3 loop spans 12 amino acids. The CDR3 DNA sequence: TGTGCCAGCAGTACCGTCACCGGGGAGCTGTTTTTT. Amino acids: CASSTVTGELFF.